This entry lists 7 T cell receptor beta chains sequenced from one sample in a study of T-cell memory formation after mild COVID-19. TCRdb independently ran MiXCR on the 5' RACE reads; one entry per CDR3 protein. Of some 350,000 distinct CDR3 sequences in the sample, roughly 13% were seen once. Sequenced: PBMCs or a T cell subset sorted from them (not recorded which). The receptor source for this set is a man between 18 and 35 years old who had mild COVID-19 (a few samples of this study predate the infection). Cell type and time point are not known.

This chain uses TRBV13 with TRBJ2-1; 8 positions match TRBD2. The CDR3 contains 14 residues. CDR1 is PRHDT, CDR2 FYEKMQ, per germline (reference sequence). V lost 5 bases, J lost 2 bases, and 2 bases stayed unmatched. DNA of the CDR3: TGTGCCAGCAGCCGCGGGAGGCCCTACAATGAGCAGTTCTTC. Translating it yields CASSRGRPYNEQFF. The full variable domain, with the rest looked up from reference TRBV13 and TRBJ2-1, is AAGVIQSPRHLIKEKRETATLKCYPIPRHDTVYWYQQGPGQDPQFLISFYEKMQSDKGSIPDRFSAQQFSDYHSELNMSSLELGDSALYFCASSRGRPYNEQFFGPGTRLTVL.

This chain joins TRBV12-3 or TRBV12-4 and TRBJ1-5; the D is unclear. V shed 2 bases and J shed 0 bases, with 5 bases lying between them. This CDR3 region has 14 residues. The CDR3: CASSLFYSNQPQHF. CDR3 in DNA: TGTGCCAGCAGTTTATTCTATAGCAATCAGCCCCAGCATTTT.

A few counts support this clonotype. The V and J genes are TRBV7-8 and TRBJ2-7, with 7 bases that match TRBD1. This CDR3 is 14 amino acids long. V lost 6 bases, J lost 2 bases, and 7 bases stayed unmatched. Germline values: CDR1 SGHVS, CDR2 FQNEAQ. The CDR3 loop is CASRYRDRAYEQYV. The DNA of the CDR3 is TGTGCCAGCAGGTACCGGGACAGAGCCTACGAGCAGTACGTC.

The V call is TRBV5-4, the J call TRBJ2-3; no firm D call. Per germline, CDR1 SGHNT and CDR2 YYREEE (reference sequence). Trimming cost V 6 bases and J 3 bases, with 14 bases left between them. The CDR3 runs 14 residues. The CDR3 sequence is CASNIGLRTDTQYF. In nucleotides, the CDR3 is TGTGCCAGCAATATAGGGTTGAGGACAGATACGCAGTATTTT. Looking up the rest from reference TRBV5-4 and TRBJ2-3 gives the full variable domain: ETGVTQSPTHLIKTRGQQVTLRCSSQSGHNTVSWYQQALGQGPQFIFQYYREEENGRGNFPPRFSGLQFPNYSSELNVNALELDDSALYLCASNIGLRTDTQYFGPGTRLTVL.

This clonotype turned up a few times. This chain connects TRBV29-1 to TRBJ1-5; D is perhaps TRBD1 (6 bases). This CDR3 has 13 residues. The V end lost 2 bases, the J end lost 2 bases, and 7 bases lay between the germline ends. Germline values: CDR1 SQVTM, CDR2 ANQGSEA. The CDR3 nucleotides are TGCAGCGTTGAAACAGGGCGCAATCAGCCCCAGCATTTT. This sequence encodes CSVETGRNQPQHF.

There are a few counts of this clonotype. This chain connects TRBV5-5 to TRBJ1-5, with D possibly being TRBD1 (5 bases). Trimming cost V 4 bases and J 0 bases, with 20 bases left between them. Germline CDR1 is SGHKS and CDR2 is YYEKEE (reference sequence). CDR3 length: 18 amino acids. CDR3 nucleotides: TGTGCCAGCAGCACACGACCTTGGGACGGAGATAGCAATCAGCCCCAGCATTTT. Amino acid sequence: CASSTRPWDGDSNQPQHF.

The chain is built from TRBV6-5 and TRBJ1-6; 9 positions match TRBD1. The CDR3 runs 15 residues. The junction had 8 bases not matched to a gene; V was cut back by 6 bases and J by 8 bases. The germline V gene encodes CDR1 MNHEY and CDR2 SVGAGI. The DNA for the CDR3 is TGTGCCAGCAGAGCCATGGGACAGGGTGATTCACCCCTCCACTTT. Protein product: CASRAMGQGDSPLHF.